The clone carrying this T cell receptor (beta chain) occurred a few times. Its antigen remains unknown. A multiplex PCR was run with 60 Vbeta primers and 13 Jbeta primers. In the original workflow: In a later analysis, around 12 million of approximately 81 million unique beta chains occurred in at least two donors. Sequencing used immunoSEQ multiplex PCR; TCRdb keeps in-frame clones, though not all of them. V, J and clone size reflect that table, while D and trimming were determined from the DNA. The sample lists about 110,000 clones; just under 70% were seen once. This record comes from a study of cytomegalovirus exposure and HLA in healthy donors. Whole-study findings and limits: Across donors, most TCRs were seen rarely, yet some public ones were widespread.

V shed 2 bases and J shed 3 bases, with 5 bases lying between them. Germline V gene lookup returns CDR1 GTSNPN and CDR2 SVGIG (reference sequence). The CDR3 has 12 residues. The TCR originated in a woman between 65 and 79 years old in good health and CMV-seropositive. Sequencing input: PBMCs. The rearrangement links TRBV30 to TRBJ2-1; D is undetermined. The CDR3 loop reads CAWSSYYNEQFF. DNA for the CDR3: TGTGCCTGGAGTTCCTACTACAATGAGCAGTTCTTC.